This T cell receptor (beta chain) was sequenced during a study of graft-versus-host responses after intestinal transplantation. At the level of the study: Anti-thymocyte globulin was used for induction in all recipients, who then took tacrolimus and steroids for approximately 3 years.

Some clones are missing from TCRdb's copy, which holds only in-frame ones; the method was immunoSEQ multiplex PCR. Found here are about 97,000 clones, 85% to 95% of them singletons; the top ten hold roughly 0.069%. CDR1 is SGHDN, CDR2 FVKESK, per germline. V lost 4 bases to trimming and J lost 0 bases, with 18 bases between them. The CDR3 has 17 residues. The table lists this clone with a count of one. Its matching antigen is unknown. Study outcomes and limitations: Levels of circulating GvH clones at their peak were associated with early post-transplant HvG declines.

V gene TRBV14 combines with J gene TRBJ1-2, with D possibly TRBD1 on 6 matching bases. This sample comprised unstimulated CD8+ T cells sorted from spleen or lymph node cells, obtained before transplant. This clonotype originated in a human donor who was the organ donor for an intestinal transplant. Here the CDR3 reads CASSPFGGHPPNYGYTF. CDR3 coding DNA: TGTGCCAGCAGCCCCTTTGGGGGCCACCCCCCTAACTATGGCTACACCTTC.